A selection of T cell receptor beta chains follows, all from one sample in a study of blood T cell repertoires in COVID-19. Profiling relied on immunoSEQ multiplex PCR, and the TCRdb table lists in-frame clones only, not all of them. Here the sample spans some 68,000 clones, about 90% being singletons. The sequenced sample consisted of peripheral blood. Every receptor here comes from a man between 50 and 59 years old with COVID-19, enrolled during active disease. The CDR3 runs from the conserved cysteine through the conserved F or W. The D gene is left open where the match is weak. The listing skips clone size in some rows; elsewhere it reads once, few, many or a size class.

>-|-|TRBV5-5|TRBJ2-7
CASSLGTYEQYF
TGTGCCAGCAGCTTGGGTACCTACGAGCAGTACTTC
>TRBD1|-|TRBV7-2|TRBJ2-5
CASRSGGAETQYF
TGTGCCAGCAGGTCAGGGGGCGCGGAGACCCAGTACTTC
>-|-|TRBV7-7|TRBJ2-3
CASSPDIQFTDTQYF
TGTGCCAGCAGCCCCGACATCCAGTTCACAGATACGCAGTATTTT
>-|-|TRBV21-1|TRBJ2-2
CAINSHEAGQGDTGELFF
TGTGCCATTAATTCCCACGAGGCAGGACAGGGGGACACCGGGGAGCTGTTTTTT
>-|-|TRBV5-5|TRBJ2-3
CASSLFAGRGSDTQYF
TGTGCCAGCAGCTTGTTTGCGGGGCGGGGTTCAGATACGCAGTATTTT
>-|-|TRBV23-1|TRBJ1-2
CASSRLGGTYGYTF
TGCGCCAGCAGTAGGTTAGGAGGGACGTATGGCTACACCTTC
>-|-|TRBV19|TRBJ2-7
CASSPSRDGEQYF
TGTGCCAGTAGTCCATCCAGGGATGGGGAGCAGTACTTC
>-|-|TRBV2|TRBJ1-2
CASNDGSLNYGYTF
TGTGCCAGCAATGACGGGTCATTAAACTATGGCTACACCTTC
>-|-|TRBV28|TRBJ2-2
CASSLGGGELFF
TGTGCCAGCAGCCTGGGGGGCGGGGAGCTGTTTTTT
>TRBD1|once|TRBV30|TRBJ2-5
CAWSPGQGVTQYF
TGTGCCTGGAGTCCCGGACAGGGGGTGACCCAGTACTTC
>-|-|TRBV6-5|TRBJ1-1
CASSTGQVNTEAFF
TGTGCCAGCAGTACAGGGCAGGTGAACACTGAAGCTTTCTTT
>TRBD1|-|TRBV5-1|TRBJ1-4
CASSLGGTGGSANEKLFF
TGCGCCAGCAGCTTGGGTGGGACAGGGGGCTCGGCTAATGAAAAACTGTTTTTT
>-|-|TRBV19|TRBJ1-1
CASSIGEWTEAFF
TGTGCCAGTAGTATCGGGGAATGGACTGAAGCTTTCTTT
>-|-|TRBV5-6|TRBJ1-4
CASSLAGQFNEKLFF
TGTGCCAGCAGCTTGGCTGGGCAGTTTAATGAAAAACTGTTTTTT
>TRBD1|-|TRBV24-1|TRBJ2-3
CATSDSWTGHTQYF
TGTGCCACCAGTGATTCCTGGACAGGACATACGCAGTATTTT
>TRBD2|-|TRBV11-2|TRBJ2-5
CASRKSSGSGETQYF
TGTGCCAGCCGAAAATCTAGCGGGAGCGGAGAGACCCAGTACTTC
>-|-|TRBV14|TRBJ2-2
CASSQSLHGSQLFF
TGTGCCAGCAGCCAGTCACTACACGGATCCCAGCTGTTTTTT
>TRBD1|few|TRBV27|TRBJ2-2
CATKGAGTGELFF
TGTGCCACCAAGGGGGCAGGCACCGGGGAGCTGTTTTTT